This TCR beta chain was captured by sequencing in a study of blood T cell repertoires in COVID-19. About the research overall: PBMCs, B-cell-depleted T cells, or T cells were the source of the cDNA or gDNA that made up the material.

Repertoires were generated with immunoSEQ multiplex PCR, while TCRdb's copy carries only in-frame clones and drops some. The sample includes roughly 100,000 clones, roughly 90% of them seen just once. The sequence came from a woman in her sixties with acute or convalescent COVID-19. The sample comprised peripheral blood.

The CDR3 DNA sequence: TGCGCCAGCAGTAGCCAGGGTGGCCATGAGCAGTTCTTC. This translates into CASSSQGGHEQFF. This chain connects TRBV5-1 to TRBJ2-1; weak D call: TRBD1 (5 bases). In germline, CDR1 is SGHRS, CDR2 YFSETQ. This CDR3 has 13 residues. Trimming left V 5 bases short and J 8 bases short, with 14 bases between.